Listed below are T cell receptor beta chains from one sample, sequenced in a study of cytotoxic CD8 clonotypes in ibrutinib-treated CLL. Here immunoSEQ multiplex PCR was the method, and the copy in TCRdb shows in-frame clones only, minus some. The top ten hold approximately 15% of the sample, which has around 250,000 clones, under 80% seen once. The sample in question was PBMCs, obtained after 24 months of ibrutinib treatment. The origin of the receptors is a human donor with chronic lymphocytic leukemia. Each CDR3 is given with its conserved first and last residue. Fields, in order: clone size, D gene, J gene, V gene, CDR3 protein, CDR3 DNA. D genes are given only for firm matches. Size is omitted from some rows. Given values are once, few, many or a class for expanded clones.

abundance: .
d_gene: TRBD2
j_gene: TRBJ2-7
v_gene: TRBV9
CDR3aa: CASSVGLAGGLSEQYF
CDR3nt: TGTGCCAGCAGCGTCGGACTAGCGGGAGGTCTCTCCGAGCAGTACTTC

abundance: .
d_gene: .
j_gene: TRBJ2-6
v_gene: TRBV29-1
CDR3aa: CSVEGLGGSGANVLTF
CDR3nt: TGCAGCGTTGAAGGGTTGGGGGGCTCTGGGGCCAACGTCCTGACTTTC

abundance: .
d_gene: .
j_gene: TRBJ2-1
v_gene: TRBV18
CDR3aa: CASSLENEQFF
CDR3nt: TGTGCCAGCTCACTAGAGAATGAGCAGTTCTTC

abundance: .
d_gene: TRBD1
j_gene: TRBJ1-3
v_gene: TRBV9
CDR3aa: CASTAATGAGNTIYF
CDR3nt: TGTGCCAGCACCGCCGCTACAGGGGCAGGAAACACCATATATTTT

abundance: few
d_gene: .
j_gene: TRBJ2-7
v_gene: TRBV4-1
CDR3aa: CASSHGSSYEQYF
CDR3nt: TGCGCCAGCAGCCATGGGTCGTCCTACGAGCAGTACTTC

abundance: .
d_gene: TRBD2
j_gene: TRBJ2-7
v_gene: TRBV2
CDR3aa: CASSEARGRANYEQYF
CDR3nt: TGTGCCAGCAGTGAAGCGCGCGGGAGGGCGAACTACGAGCAGTACTTC

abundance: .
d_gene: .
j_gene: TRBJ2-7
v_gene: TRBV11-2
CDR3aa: CASSSNSVSYEQYF
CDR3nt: TGTGCCAGCAGCTCCAATAGCGTATCCTACGAGCAGTACTTC

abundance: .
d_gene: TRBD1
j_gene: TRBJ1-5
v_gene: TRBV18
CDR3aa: CASSYDRDQPQHF
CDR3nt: TGTGCCAGCTCATACGACAGGGATCAGCCCCAGCATTTT

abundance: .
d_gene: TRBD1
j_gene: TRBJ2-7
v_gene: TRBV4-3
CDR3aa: CASSQTGTVSSYEQYF
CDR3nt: TGCGCCAGCAGCCAAACCGGGACAGTTAGCTCCTACGAGCAGTACTTC

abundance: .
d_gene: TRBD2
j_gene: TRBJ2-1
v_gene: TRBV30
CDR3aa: CAWSRASGRANEQFF
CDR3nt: TGTGCCTGGAGCAGGGCTAGCGGGAGGGCCAATGAGCAGTTCTTC

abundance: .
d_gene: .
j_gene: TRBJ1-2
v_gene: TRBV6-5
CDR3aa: CASRPTRIYGYTF
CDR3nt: TGTGCCAGCAGGCCGACACGGATCTATGGCTACACCTTC

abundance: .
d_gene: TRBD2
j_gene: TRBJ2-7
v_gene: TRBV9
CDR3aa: CASSATSGRDYEQYF
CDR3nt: TGTGCCAGCAGCGCGACTAGCGGGAGAGACTACGAGCAGTACTTC

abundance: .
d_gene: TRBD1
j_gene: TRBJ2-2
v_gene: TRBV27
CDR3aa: CASSSGQGRSELFF
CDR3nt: TGTGCCAGCAGTTCGGGACAGGGCCGATCGGAGCTGTTTTTT

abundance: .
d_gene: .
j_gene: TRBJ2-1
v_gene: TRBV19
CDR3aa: CASSIGGTGFGNEQFF
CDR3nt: TGTGCCAGTAGTATCGGAGGGACGGGTTTTGGCAATGAGCAGTTCTTC

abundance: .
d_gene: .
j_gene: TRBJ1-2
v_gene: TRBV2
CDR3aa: CASSVEGGYTF
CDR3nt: TGTGCCAGCAGTGTTGAGGGGGGCTACACCTTC

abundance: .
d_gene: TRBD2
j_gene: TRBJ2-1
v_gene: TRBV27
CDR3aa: CASSPLTGSGRESSYNEQFF
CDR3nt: TGTGCCAGCAGTCCCCTGACGGGTAGCGGGAGGGAGAGCTCCTACAATGAGCAGTTCTTC

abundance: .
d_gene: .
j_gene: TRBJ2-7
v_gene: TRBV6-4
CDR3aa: CASSERDGGWTYEQYF
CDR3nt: TGTGCCAGCAGTGAAAGGGATGGGGGTTGGACCTACGAGCAGTACTTC

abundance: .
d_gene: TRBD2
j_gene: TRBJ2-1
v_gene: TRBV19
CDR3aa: CASSSGKKTSGRYNEQFF
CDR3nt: TGTGCCAGTAGTTCCGGAAAGAAAACTAGCGGGAGGTACAATGAGCAGTTCTTC

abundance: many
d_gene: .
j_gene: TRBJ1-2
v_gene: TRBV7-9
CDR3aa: CASSLGTGGYTF
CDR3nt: TGTGCCAGCAGCTTAGGTACGGGTGGCTACACCTTC

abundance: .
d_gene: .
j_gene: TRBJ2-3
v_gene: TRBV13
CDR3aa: CASSPTGTFTDTQYF
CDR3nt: TGTGCCAGCAGCCCTACCGGGACGTTCACAGATACGCAGTATTTT

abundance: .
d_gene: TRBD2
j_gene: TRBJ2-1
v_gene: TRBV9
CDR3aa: CASSVRLAGINEQFF
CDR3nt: TGTGCCAGCAGCGTGAGACTAGCGGGAATCAATGAGCAGTTCTTC

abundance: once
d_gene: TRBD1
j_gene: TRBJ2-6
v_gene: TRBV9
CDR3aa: CASSHSIGDRGTGANVLTF
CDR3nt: TGTGCCAGCAGTCACTCCATTGGGGACAGGGGTACTGGGGCCAACGTCCTGACTTTC

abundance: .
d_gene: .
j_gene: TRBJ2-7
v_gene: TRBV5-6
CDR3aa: CASSLRSYYEQYF
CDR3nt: TGTGCCAGCAGCTTGCGGTCTTACTACGAGCAGTACTTC

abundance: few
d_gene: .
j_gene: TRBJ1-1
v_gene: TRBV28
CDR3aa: CASSVQSFNNEAFF
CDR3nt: TGTGCCAGCAGTGTCCAGTCCTTCAACAATGAAGCTTTCTTT

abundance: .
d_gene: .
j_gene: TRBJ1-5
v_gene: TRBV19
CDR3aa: CASSIAGAYNQPQHF
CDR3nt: TGTGCCAGTAGTATAGCAGGGGCGTACAATCAGCCCCAGCATTTT

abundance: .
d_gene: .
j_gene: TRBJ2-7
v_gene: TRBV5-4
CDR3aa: CASSLGSLEQYF
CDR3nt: TGTGCCAGCAGCTTGGGGTCCCTTGAGCAGTACTTC

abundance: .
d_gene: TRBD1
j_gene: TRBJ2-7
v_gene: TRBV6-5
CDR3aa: CASKGGRSYEQYF
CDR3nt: TGTGCCAGCAAAGGGGGCCGCTCCTACGAGCAGTACTTC

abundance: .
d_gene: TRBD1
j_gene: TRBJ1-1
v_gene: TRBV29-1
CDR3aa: CSVAGQGNTEAFF
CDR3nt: TGCAGCGTAGCGGGACAGGGGAACACTGAAGCTTTCTTT

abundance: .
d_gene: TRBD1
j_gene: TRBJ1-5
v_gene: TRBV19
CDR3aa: CASSSTGGHQPQHF
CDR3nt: TGTGCCAGTAGTTCAACAGGGGGCCATCAGCCCCAGCATTTT

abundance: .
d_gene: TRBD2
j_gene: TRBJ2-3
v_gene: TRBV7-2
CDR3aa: CASTATSGTDTQYF
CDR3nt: TGTGCCAGCACAGCAACTAGCGGCACAGATACGCAGTATTTT

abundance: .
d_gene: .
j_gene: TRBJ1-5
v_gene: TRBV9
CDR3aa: CASSVSGAGQPQHF
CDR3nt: TGTGCCAGCAGCGTATCGGGAGCGGGTCAGCCCCAGCATTTT

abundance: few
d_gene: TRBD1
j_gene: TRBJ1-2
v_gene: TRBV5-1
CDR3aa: CASSFGTAYGYTF
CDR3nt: TGCGCCAGCAGCTTCGGGACAGCCTATGGCTACACCTTC

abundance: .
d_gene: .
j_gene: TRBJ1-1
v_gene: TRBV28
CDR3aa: CASSLGGPEAFF
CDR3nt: TGTGCCAGCAGTTTGGGAGGGCCTGAAGCTTTCTTT

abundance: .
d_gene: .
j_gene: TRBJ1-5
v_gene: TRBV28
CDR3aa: CASSLGGWWSNQPQHF
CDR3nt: TGTGCCAGCAGTTTAGGGGGGTGGTGGAGCAATCAGCCCCAGCATTTT

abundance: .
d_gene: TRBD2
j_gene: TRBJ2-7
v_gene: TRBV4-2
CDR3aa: CASSHSSGYSYEQYF
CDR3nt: TGTGCCAGCAGCCACTCTAGCGGATACTCCTACGAGCAGTACTTC

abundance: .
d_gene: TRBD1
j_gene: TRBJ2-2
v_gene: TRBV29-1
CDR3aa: CSAGGTGGFTGELFF
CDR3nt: TGCAGCGCCGGGGGAACAGGGGGCTTTACCGGGGAGCTGTTTTTT

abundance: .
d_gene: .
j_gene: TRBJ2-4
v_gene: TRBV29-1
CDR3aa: CSVGARLENIQYF
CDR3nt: TGCAGCGTTGGAGCAAGGTTGGAAAACATTCAGTACTTC

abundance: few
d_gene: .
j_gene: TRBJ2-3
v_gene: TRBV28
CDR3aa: CASSLRGGTDTQYF
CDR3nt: TGTGCCAGCAGTTTGCGGGGAGGCACAGATACGCAGTATTTT

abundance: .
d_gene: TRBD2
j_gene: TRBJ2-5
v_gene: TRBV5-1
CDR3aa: CASSLWASGTETQYF
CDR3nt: TGCGCCAGCAGCTTGTGGGCTAGCGGGACCGAGACCCAGTACTTC

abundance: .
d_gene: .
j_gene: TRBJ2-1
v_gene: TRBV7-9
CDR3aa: CASGLGGFYNEQFF
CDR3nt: TGTGCCAGCGGCTTGGGGGGCTTCTACAATGAGCAGTTCTTC

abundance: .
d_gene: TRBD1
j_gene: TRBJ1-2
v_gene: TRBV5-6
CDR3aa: CASSLGQGAFVYGYTF
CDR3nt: TGTGCCAGCAGCTTGGGACAGGGGGCATTTGTCTATGGCTACACCTTC

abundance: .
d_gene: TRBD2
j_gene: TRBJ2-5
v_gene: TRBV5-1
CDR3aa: CASSSGTSAETQYF
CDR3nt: TGCGCCAGCAGCTCCGGGACTAGCGCAGAGACCCAGTACTTC

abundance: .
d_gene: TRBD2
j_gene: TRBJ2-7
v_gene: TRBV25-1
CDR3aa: CASSDSGRAFEQYF
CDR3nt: TGTGCCAGCAGTGATAGCGGGAGGGCTTTCGAGCAGTACTTC

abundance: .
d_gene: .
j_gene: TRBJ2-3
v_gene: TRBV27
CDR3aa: CASTWGPGSADTQYF
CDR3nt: TGTGCCAGCACATGGGGGCCAGGTTCAGCAGATACGCAGTATTTT

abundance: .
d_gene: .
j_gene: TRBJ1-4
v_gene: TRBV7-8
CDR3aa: CASSLLDSLFF
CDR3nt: TGTGCCAGCAGCTTGTTGGATTCACTGTTTTTT

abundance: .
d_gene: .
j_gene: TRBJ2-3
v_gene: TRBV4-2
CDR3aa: CASSQGYSTDTQYF
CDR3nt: TGTGCCAGCAGCCAAGGGTATAGCACAGATACGCAGTATTTT

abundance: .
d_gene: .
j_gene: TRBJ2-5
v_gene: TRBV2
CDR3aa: CASTGGWQETQYF
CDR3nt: TGTGCCAGCACTGGGGGCTGGCAAGAGACCCAGTACTTC

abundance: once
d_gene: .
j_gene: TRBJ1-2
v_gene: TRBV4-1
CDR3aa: CASSQELALGGYTF
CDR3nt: TGCGCCAGCAGCCAAGAACTAGCTCTTGGAGGCTACACCTTC

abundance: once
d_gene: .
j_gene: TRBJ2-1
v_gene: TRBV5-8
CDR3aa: CASSLADPTGQFF
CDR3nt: TGTGCCAGCAGCTTGGCGGATCCGACGGGGCAGTTCTTC

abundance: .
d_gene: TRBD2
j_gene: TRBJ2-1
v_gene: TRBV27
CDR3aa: CASSLRTSGRDEQFF
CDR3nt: TGTGCCAGCAGTCTTAGGACTAGCGGGAGGGATGAGCAGTTCTTC

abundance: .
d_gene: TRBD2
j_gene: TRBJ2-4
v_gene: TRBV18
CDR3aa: CASSPREGQALIAKNIQYF
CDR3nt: TGTGCCAGCTCACCGAGGGAGGGGCAGGCTCTCATAGCCAAAAACATTCAGTACTTC

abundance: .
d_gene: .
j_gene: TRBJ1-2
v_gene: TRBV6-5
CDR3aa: CASNPGGDVYYGYTF
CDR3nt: TGTGCCAGCAATCCGGGGGGAGACGTTTACTATGGCTACACCTTC

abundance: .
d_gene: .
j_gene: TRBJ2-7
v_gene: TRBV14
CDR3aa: CASSQGRQSPRF
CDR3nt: TGTGCCAGCAGCCAGGGAAGACAGTCCCCGCGCTTC